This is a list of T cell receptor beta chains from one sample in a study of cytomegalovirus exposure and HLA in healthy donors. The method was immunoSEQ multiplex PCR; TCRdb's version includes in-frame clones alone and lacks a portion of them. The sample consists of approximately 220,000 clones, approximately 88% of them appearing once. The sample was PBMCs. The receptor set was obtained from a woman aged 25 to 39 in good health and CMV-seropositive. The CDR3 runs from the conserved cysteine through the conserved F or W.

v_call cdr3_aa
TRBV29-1 CSVGGQGGTYEQYF
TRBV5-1 CASRADMIYEQYF
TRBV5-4 CASHGIGNYGYTF
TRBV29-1 CSVETPEPLSYNEQFF
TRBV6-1 CASSEDGTGGYGYTF
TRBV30 CATKQAYEQYF
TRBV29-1 CSVEDWGLAGGEQFF
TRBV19 CASSYTGVFNYGYTF
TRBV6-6 CASSAHGAYEQYF
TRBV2 CASSEAGDLIYGYTF
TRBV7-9 CASSLTQGGGYYEQYF
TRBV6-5 CAGPRTGTNYGYTF
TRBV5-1 CASRTGGSELSGNTIYF
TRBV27 CASSLAGRNYGYTF
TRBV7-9 CASSFSDRAEAFF
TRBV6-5 CASRRNPEANEQFF
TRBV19 CASSFGQGSRYGYTF
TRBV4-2 CASSQGVPSYEQYF
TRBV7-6 CASSIGTSGTYEQYF
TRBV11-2 CASSPASGNYGYTF
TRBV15 CATSRAGVHEKLFF
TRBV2 CASSEGGTSLYF
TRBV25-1 CASSAGGGYEQYF
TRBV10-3 CAISEGGESEQYF
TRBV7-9 CASSPPPRLAVYNEQFF
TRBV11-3 CASSLAPGPGSYGYTF
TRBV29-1 CSVKSMETVEAFF
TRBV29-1 CSVAGTGGPGTEAFF
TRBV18 CASSPLEATGLGYTF
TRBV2 CASSLLQGGTEAFF
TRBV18 CASSHRNSIYGYTF